This T cell receptor (beta chain) derives from a study of T cell responses to AZD1222 COVID-19 vaccine (dated by TCRdb to the early 2020s). Study-level background: A total of approximately 250 trial participants underwent TCR sequencing, of whom 207 had received two doses of AZD1222 and 26 had received two doses of the MenACWY control vaccine. Trial participants were enrolled into age subgroups of 18-55, 56-69 and 70-plus years, which contained about 150, 27 and 61 TCR-sequenced participants, respectively. Study-wide findings and limitations: CD4 TCRs associated with the vaccine covered the entire spike protein, and the dominant responses were in regions 160-218 and 743-854. The 56-69-year group was small, and its depth increase did not reach significance, likely because of low power. After two AZD1222 doses, spike-specific TCR breadth and depth were significantly higher than at day 0 and than in MenACWY recipients. Participants were mostly white British, with more females than males. The authors suggested clonal diversity may have been underestimated. Conclusions about previously exposed vaccinees are limited because only six or seven AZD1222 recipients were SARS-CoV-2 seropositive at baseline. Nearly half of unique spike-specific TCRs reportedly recognized epitopes outside regions mutated in the B.1.351 and B.1.1.7 variants. No day 14 peak-response samples were available, so repertoires were characterized only after the peak T cell response.

Points on this clone: This receptor's antigen is unknown. Base quality data are lacking; no much larger clone is found one base away.

Spanning cysteine to phenylalanine, the CDR3 consists of 14 amino acids. The DNA shown is the 42-base CDR3, in frame from base 1. The germline V gene encodes CDR1 LGHDT and CDR2 YNNKEL (reference sequence). Trimming costs V 5 bases and J 2 bases, and their ends lie 12 bases apart. The CDR3 regions of human TCRbeta chains were subjected to immunosequencing. The study's processing was this. Repertoire TCRs were checked for matches against a reference library of SARS-CoV-2-specific TCRs that had been generated using the MIRA antigen-specificity platform. Breadth was defined as the fraction of unique TCRs that were SARS-CoV-2-associated, and depth was defined as the fraction of total T cells that were SARS-CoV-2-associated. Using the MIRA data, each spike-specific TCR was mapped to the spike region that the TCR reacts to and placed in a CD4 or CD8 class. Log10-transformed breadth and depth values were compared by one-way ANOVA with Sidak's multiple comparisons tests. TCRdb limited this immuneACCESS table to in-frame rearrangements with V and J called. A share of clones is missing; checked studies link under half to unresolved V genes, and the rest is unexplained. That table furnishes V, J and clone size, whereas the DNA furnished D and trimming. Counted in this sample were approximately 100,000 clones; around 90% of them appeared once. 9.5% to 15% of the sample lies in the top ten.

This sample's time point label indicates: baseline before first vaccination. Per the publication, the treatment or condition label means: meningococcal conjugate vaccine given as trial control. Samples from vaccinated people were obtained from the UK trials COV001 and COV002, which included a single-blind randomized controlled phase 2/3 trial of AZD1222 (ChAdOx1 nCoV-19) in healthy adults. For TCRbeta chain sequencing, PBMC samples were collected from trial participants at day 0 and at day 28 after the second dose. The sample in question was peripheral blood, obtained on day 0 of MenACWY control vaccination. The rearrangement combines TRBV3-1 (or the pseudogene TRBV3-2) with TRBJ1-1, with the D gene not clear enough to name. The receptor's source is an adult in good health. The CDR3 protein: CASSANRVNTEAFF. The sequence in DNA is TGTGCCAGCAGCGCCAATAGGGTAAACACTGAAGCTTTCTTT.